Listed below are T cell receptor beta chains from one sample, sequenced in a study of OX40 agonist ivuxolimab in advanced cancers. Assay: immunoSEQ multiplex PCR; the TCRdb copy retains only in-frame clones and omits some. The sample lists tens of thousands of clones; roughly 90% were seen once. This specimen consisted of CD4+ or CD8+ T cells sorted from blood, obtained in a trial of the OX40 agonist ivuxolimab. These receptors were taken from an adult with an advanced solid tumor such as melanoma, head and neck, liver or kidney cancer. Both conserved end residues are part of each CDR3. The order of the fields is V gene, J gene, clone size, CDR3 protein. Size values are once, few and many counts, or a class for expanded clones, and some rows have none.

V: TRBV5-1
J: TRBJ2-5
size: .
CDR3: CASSFRLAGAQETQYF

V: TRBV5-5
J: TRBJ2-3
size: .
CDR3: CASSAPGLAFRDTQYF

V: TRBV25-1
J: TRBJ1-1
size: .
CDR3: CASSFPLGVSPEAFF

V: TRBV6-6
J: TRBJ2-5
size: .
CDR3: CASDGGSETQYF

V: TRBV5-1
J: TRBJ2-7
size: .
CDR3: CASSLAGTSYEQYF

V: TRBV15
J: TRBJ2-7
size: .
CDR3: CATSKAGEGTYEQYF

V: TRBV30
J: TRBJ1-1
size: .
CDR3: CAWSTTGGTEAFF

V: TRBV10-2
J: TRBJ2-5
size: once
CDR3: CASTGLAGERSETQYF

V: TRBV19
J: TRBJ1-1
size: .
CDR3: CASRTTGGGTFF

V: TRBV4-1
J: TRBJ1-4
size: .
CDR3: CASSQGPGTGIGVEKLFF

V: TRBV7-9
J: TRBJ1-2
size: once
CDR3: CASSSGTLLGYGYTF

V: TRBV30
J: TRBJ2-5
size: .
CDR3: CAWSRGLAAQETQYF

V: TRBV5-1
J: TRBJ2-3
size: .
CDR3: CASSFLTDTQYF

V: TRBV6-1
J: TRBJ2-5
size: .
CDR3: CASRRETQETQYF

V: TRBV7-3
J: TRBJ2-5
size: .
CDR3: CASSLSGGPETQYF

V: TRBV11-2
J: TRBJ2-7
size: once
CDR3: CASTLASGTYEQYF

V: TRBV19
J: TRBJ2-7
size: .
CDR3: CASSITRDITYEQYF

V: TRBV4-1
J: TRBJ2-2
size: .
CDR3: CASSQDGRSGELFF

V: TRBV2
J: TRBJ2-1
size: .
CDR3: CASSLGTVTYNEQFF

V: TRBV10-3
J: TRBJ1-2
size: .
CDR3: CAISDTQGAIDGYTF

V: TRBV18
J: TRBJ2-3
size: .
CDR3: CASSPISGGTTDTQYF

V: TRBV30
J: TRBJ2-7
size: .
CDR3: CAWSRGTPPYEQYF

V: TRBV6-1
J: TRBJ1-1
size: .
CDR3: CASRKSRDLATEAFF